This T cell receptor (beta chain) was captured by sequencing in a study of blood T cell repertoires in COVID-19. Whole-study context: Researchers got acute and convalescent COVID-19 samples from the United States, Italy and Spain.

Germline CDR1 and CDR2: MNHNY and SVGAGI (reference sequence). Trimming cost V 0 bases and J 3 bases; bases outside gene matches: 2. This CDR3 contains 16 residues. Clinical histories supplied by participants themselves formed the basis of cohort assignment. Original data processing: Counts of nucleated cells, estimated from reference gene primer amplification, were obtained. Clones were sequenced by immunoSEQ multiplex PCR, and TCRdb holds only the in-frame ones, with some missing. That table is the source of V, J and clone size, and D and trimming were worked out from the DNA. The profile shows some 500,000 clones, 88% of them singletons.

The rearrangement joins TRBV6-6 to TRBJ2-5; the match to TRBD2 covers 12 bases. The sample consisted of PBMCs or T cells enriched from blood (not recorded which). This TCR came from a woman in her 40s who had recovered from COVID-19. The CDR3 region has the DNA TGTGCCAGCAGTTACTCAAGGACTAGCGGGGAAGAGACCCAGTACTTC. It specifies CASSYSRTSGEETQYF.